Presented here are 19 T cell receptor beta chains from one specimen sequenced in a study of Graves' ophthalmopathy and Graves' hyperthyroidism. CDR3 regions of TCR beta were amplified from RNA transcripts. Amplification began with first-round RT-PCR using HTBI primers, then second-round multiplex PCR was performed. Via MiXCR, TCRdb re-called the multiplex PCR reads, giving one row per CDR3 protein. Found here are about 500,000 distinct CDR3 sequences, approximately 15% of them singletons; the top ten hold over 8%. Sequenced: blood. These receptors were obtained from a woman aged 25-40 years with Graves' ophthalmopathy.

The chain links TRBV30 to TRBJ1-1; D unresolved. CDR1 is GTSNPN, CDR2 SVGIG, per germline (reference sequence). The CDR3 has 13 residues. V was cut by 2 bases and J by 0 bases, with 7 bases left in between. This CDR3 reads CAWSSTMNTEAFF. The DNA of the CDR3 is TGTGCCTGGAGTTCCACCATGAACACTGAAGCTTTCTTT. Looking up the rest from reference TRBV30 and TRBJ1-1 gives the full variable domain: SQTIHQWPATLVQPVGSPLSLECTVEGTSNPNLYWYRQAAGRGLQLLFYSVGIGQISSEVPQNLSASRPQDRQFILSSKKLLLSDSGFYLCAWSSTMNTEAFFGQGTRLTVV.

This clonotype showed up many times. The chain combines TRBV12-3 or TRBV12-4 with TRBJ1-3; D remains ambiguous. With 3 bases removed from V and 3 bases from J, the gap between germline ends came to 6 bases. The CDR3 consists of 13 residues. The CDR3 DNA follows: TGTGCCAGCAGTTTCGTCGTTGGAAACACCATATATTTT. This encodes CASSFVVGNTIYF.

This clonotype was picked up many times. This chain links TRBV10-1 with TRBJ2-2, with 7 bases identical to TRBD2. Unmatched junction bases numbered 5, after V lost 0 bases and J lost 1 base. Germline CDR1 WNHNN, CDR2 SYGVQD (reference sequence). This CDR3 comprises 17 residues. The CDR3 nucleotides read TGCGCCAGCAGTGAGTCGAAGGGAGGGTTGAACACCGGGGAGCTGTTTTTT. It encodes CASSESKGGLNTGELFF.

This clonotype was recorded many times. The CDR3 spells CSAPYGGDGSYEQYF. In nucleotides, the CDR3 is TGCAGTGCCCCGTACGGCGGGGACGGGTCCTACGAGCAGTACTTC. The chain uses TRBV20-1 and TRBJ2-7; maybe TRBD2 (6 bases). Per germline, CDR1 DFQATT and CDR2 SNEGSKA (reference sequence). The CDR3 covers 15 residues. V was trimmed by 6 bases and J by 1 base, leaving 19 bases between them.

The genes are TRBV5-1 and TRBJ1-1, with 7 bases matching TRBD1. The V gene end was trimmed by 3 bases and the J gene end by 2 bases; junction bases not matched to a gene: 7. Germline values: CDR1 SGHRS, CDR2 YFSETQ. CDR3 length: 15 residues. The CDR3 DNA reads TGCGCCAGCAGCTGGGGACAGACTCTCAACACTGAAGCTTTCTTT. Encoded protein: CASSWGQTLNTEAFF.

This clonotype has at least ten counts. J is TRBJ2-7 and V is TRBV28; TRBD2 aligns across 9 bases. The junction had 13 bases not matched to a gene; V was cut back by 8 bases and J by 2 bases. Per germline, CDR1 MDHEN and CDR2 SYDVKM. The CDR3 sequence is 16 residues long. The CDR3 loop is CASLPNSGSIPYEQYF. The CDR3, as DNA: TGTGCCAGCCTCCCCAATAGCGGGAGTATCCCCTACGAGCAGTACTTC.

This clonotype was observed at least ten times. V and J are TRBV29-1 and TRBJ2-2; TRBD1 agrees at 12 bases. Germline V CDR1 and CDR2: SQVTM, ANQGSEA. This CDR3 spans 15 amino acids. The V gene end was trimmed by 7 bases and the J gene end by 5 bases; junction bases not matched to a gene: 8. CDR3 amino acids: CSAGTGGAGTGELFF. The CDR3, as DNA: TGCAGCGCTGGGACAGGGGGCGCAGGGACCGGGGAGCTGTTTTTT.

This clonotype was recorded many times. The V gene is TRBV28, the J gene TRBJ1-2; weak D call: TRBD1 (5 bases). CDR1 is MDHEN, CDR2 SYDVKM, per germline. The CDR3 totals 14 residues. V was trimmed by 8 bases and J by 2 bases, leaving 15 bases between them. The CDR3 DNA follows: TGTGCCAGCGGCTTAGGGGCCGCAAACTATGGCTACACCTTC. Its translation: CASGLGAANYGYTF.

This clonotype came up a few times. This chain joins TRBV11-2 and TRBJ1-5; maybe TRBD1 (6 bases). Trimming left V 5 bases short and J 7 bases short, with 21 bases between. The CDR3 has 16 amino acids. Germline CDR1 is SGHAT and CDR2 is FQNNGV. The CDR3 DNA is TGTGCCAGCAGCCCCGGGGGGGTCACAGGGAGGCAGCCCCAGCATTTT. Protein product: CASSPGGVTGRQPQHF.

This clonotype has a count of ten or more. The chain joins TRBV2 to TRBJ2-7, with D possibly being TRBD1 (6 bases). Germline CDR1 and CDR2: SNHLY and FYNNEI. The germline V and J ends were trimmed by 1 base and 1 base, with 11 bases remaining between them. The CDR3 is 15 amino acids. CDR3 sequence: CASSEGGRESYEQYF. DNA for the CDR3: TGTGCCAGCAGTGAAGGGGGGCGCGAGTCCTACGAGCAGTACTTC.

This clonotype has ten or more counts. The CDR3 reads CATKGGLNTGELFF. CDR3 in DNA: TGTGCCACCAAGGGTGGGCTGAACACCGGGGAGCTGTTTTTT. The chain carries TRBV24-1 and TRBJ2-2; no clear D gene. In germline, CDR1 is KGHDR, CDR2 SFDVKD. V shed 8 bases and J shed 1 base, with 10 bases lying between them. CDR3 length: 14 amino acids.

This clonotype was seen only a few times. It may be a read error: a sequence one base away is much more abundant. CDR3 amino acids: CASSYFLRGTYGYSF. The CDR3 DNA is TGTGCCAGCAGTTATTTCTTACGGGGGACGTATGGCTACTCCTTC. The rearrangement uses TRBV28 and TRBJ1-2, with D perhaps TRBD1 (5 bases). CDR1 and CDR2 (germline): MDHEN, SYDVKM. The CDR3 totals 15 residues.

This clonotype was detected many times. This chain uses TRBV6-2 or TRBV6-3 with TRBJ2-7, with TRBD1 as a possible D gene (6 bases). Germline V gene lookup returns CDR1 MNHEY and CDR2 SVGEGT. The CDR3 extends over 13 amino acids. The germline V and J ends were trimmed by 6 bases and 4 bases, with 13 bases remaining between them. DNA of the CDR3: TGTGCCAGCAGACCCTACAGGGCGTACGAGCAGTACTTC. The encoded protein is CASRPYRAYEQYF.

At least ten counts were recorded for this clonotype. The chain has TRBV27 and TRBJ1-5, with 7 positions matching TRBD1. Germline CDR1 and CDR2: MNHEY and SMNVEV (reference sequence). V dropped 11 bases and J dropped 7; count of bases not matched to a gene: 14. This CDR3 has 14 residues. This chain's CDR3 is CAAATGVVGQPQHF. For the CDR3, the DNA is TGTGCCGCCGCTACAGGGGTTGTGGGCCAGCCCCAGCATTTT.

In this sample, this clonotype turned up many times. This chain uses TRBV25-1 with TRBJ1-1; the D gene is possibly TRBD1 (6 bases). Trimming cost V 1 base and J 10 bases, with 10 bases left between them. Germline loops: CDR1 MGHDK, CDR2 SYGVNS. The CDR3 is made up of 12 amino acids. CDR3 bases: TGTGCCAGCAGTGAATTGGGGACAAGAGCTTTCTTT. Protein: CASSELGTRAFF.

This clonotype was seen at least ten times. This chain links TRBV20-1 with TRBJ2-7; unclear D gene. Germline CDR1 is DFQATT and CDR2 is SNEGSKA (reference sequence). The CDR3 consists of 11 residues. The V end was cut by 1 base, the J end by 13 bases, with 14 bases between. In DNA form, the CDR3 reads TGCAGTGCTAGAGGTCAGCGCACAATATACTTC. Translation: CSARGQRTIYF.

The chain is built from TRBV28 and TRBJ2-7; 9 nucleotides match TRBD2. V lost 9 bases to trimming and J lost 5 bases; unmatched junction nucleotides: 11. CDR1 is MDHEN and CDR2 is SYDVKM in the germline V gene. The length of the CDR3 is 14 residues. As DNA, the CDR3 is TGTGCCAGTAAACCCTTAGCGGGAGCTGACGAGCAGTACTTC. Translation gives CASKPLAGADEQYF.

Ten or more counts support this clonotype. The chain combines TRBV6-5 with TRBJ2-2; D uncertain. Trimming removed 1 base at V and 3 bases at J, with 15 bases between. The CDR3 consists of 17 residues. Germline assignment: CDR1 MNHEY and CDR2 SVGAGI. DNA for the CDR3: TGTGCCAGCAGTTACTTCCCAGGATCTAGGGACACCGGGGAGCTGTTTTTT. It is translated as CASSYFPGSRDTGELFF.

Ten or more counts support this clonotype. The gene calls are TRBV28 and TRBJ2-5, with a weak D call TRBD2 (7 bases). The CDR3 extends over 20 amino acids. V was pared by 3 bases and J by 2 bases, with 28 bases between. From germline, CDR1 is MDHEN and CDR2 SYDVKM. CDR3 sequence (DNA): TGTGCCAGCAGTTTGCAACTACGCCGAGGGGGGGGCGCTTGGCAAGAGACCCAGTACTTC. Encoded protein: CASSLQLRRGGGAWQETQYF.